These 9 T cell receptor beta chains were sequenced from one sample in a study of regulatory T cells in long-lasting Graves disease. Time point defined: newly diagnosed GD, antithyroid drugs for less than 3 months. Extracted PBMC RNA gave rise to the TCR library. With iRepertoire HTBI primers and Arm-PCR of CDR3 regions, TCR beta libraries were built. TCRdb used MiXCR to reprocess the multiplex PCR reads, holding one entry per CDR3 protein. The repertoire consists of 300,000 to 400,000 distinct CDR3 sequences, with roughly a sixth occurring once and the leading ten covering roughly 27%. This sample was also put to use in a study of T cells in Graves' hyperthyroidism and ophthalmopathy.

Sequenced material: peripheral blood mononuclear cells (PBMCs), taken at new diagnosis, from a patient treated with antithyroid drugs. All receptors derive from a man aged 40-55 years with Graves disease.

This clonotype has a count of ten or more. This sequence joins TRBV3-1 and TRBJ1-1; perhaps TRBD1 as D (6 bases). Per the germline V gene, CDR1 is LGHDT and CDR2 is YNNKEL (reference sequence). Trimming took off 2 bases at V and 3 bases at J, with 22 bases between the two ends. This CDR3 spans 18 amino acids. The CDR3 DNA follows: TGTGCCAGCAGCCAATCTGCTCTTTGGGGGGCCAGGGACACTGAAGCTTTCTTT. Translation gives CASSQSALWGARDTEAFF.

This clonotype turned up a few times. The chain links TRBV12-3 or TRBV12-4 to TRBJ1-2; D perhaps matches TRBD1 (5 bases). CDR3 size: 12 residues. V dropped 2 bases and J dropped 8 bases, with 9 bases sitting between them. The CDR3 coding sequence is TGTGCCAGCAGTTTATCCGGGGCCGGCTACACCTTC. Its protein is CASSLSGAGYTF.

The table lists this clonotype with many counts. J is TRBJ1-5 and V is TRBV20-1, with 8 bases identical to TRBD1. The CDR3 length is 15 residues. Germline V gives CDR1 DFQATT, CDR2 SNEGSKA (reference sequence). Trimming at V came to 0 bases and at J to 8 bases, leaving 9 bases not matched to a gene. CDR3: CSARDPGQAREPQHF. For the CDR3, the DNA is TGCAGTGCTAGAGATCCGGGACAGGCGAGAGAGCCCCAGCATTTT.

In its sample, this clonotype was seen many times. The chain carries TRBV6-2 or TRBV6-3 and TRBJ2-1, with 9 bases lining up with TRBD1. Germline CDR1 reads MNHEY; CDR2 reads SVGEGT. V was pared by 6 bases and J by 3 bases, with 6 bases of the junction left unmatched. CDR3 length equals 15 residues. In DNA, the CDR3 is TGTGCCAGCAGCCCACAGGGGGCTTTCTACAATGAGCAGTTCTTC. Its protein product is CASSPQGAFYNEQFF.

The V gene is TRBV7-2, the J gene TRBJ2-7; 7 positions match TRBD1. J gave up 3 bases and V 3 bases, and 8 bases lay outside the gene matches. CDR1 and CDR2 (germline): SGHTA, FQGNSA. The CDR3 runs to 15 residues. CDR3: CASSLVGTVHYEQYF. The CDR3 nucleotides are TGTGCCAGCAGCTTGGTTGGGACAGTTCACTACGAGCAGTACTTC.

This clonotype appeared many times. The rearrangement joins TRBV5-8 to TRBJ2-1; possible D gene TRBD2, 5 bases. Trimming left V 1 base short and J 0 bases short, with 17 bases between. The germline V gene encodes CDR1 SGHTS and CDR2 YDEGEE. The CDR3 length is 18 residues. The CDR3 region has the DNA TGTGCCAGCAGCTTGAAAGGGTCTGGACTCCGCTCCTACAATGAGCAGTTCTTC. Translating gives CASSLKGSGLRSYNEQFF.

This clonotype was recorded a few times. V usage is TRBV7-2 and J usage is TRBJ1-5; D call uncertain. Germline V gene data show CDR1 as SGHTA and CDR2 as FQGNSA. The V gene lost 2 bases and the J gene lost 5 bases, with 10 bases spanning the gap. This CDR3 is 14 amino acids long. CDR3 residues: CASSLTTTHQPQHF. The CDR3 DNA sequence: TGTGCCAGCAGCTTAACCACTACCCATCAGCCCCAGCATTTT.

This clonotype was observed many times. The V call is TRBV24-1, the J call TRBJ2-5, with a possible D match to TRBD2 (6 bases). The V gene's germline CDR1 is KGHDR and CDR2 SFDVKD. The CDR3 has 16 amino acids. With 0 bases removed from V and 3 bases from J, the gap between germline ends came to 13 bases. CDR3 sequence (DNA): TGTGCCACCAGTGATTTGCAGTTTGGGGGGAAAGAGACCCAGTACTTC. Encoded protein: CATSDLQFGGKETQYF.

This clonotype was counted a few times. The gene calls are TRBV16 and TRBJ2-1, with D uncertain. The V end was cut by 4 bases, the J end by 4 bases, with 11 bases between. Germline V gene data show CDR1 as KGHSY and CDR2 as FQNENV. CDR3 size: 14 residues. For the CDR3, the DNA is TGTGCCAGCAGCCCCCGTTGGGGTTACAATGAGCAGTTCTTC. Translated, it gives CASSPRWGYNEQFF.